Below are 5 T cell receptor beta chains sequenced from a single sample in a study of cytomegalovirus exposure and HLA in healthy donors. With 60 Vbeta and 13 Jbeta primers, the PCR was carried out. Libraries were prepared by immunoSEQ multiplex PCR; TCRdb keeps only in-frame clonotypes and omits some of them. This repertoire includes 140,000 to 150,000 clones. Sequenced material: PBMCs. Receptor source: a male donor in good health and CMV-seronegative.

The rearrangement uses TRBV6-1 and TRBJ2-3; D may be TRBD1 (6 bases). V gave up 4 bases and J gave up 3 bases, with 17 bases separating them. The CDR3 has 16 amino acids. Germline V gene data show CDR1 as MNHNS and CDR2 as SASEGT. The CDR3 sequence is CASSVLRDIRTDTQYF. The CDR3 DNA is TGTGCCAGCAGTGTCCTCCGGGACATACGGACAGATACGCAGTATTTT.

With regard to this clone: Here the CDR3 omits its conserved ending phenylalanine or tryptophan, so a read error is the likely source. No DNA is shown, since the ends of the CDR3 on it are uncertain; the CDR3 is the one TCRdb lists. The CDR3 sequence is CASSELKGLGLRV. The V call is TRBV6-1, the J call TRBJ1-4; the listed D gene, TRBD1, was not tested against the DNA. The CDR3 adds up to 13 amino acids, both ends counted. CDR1 and CDR2 (germline): MNHNS, SASEGT.

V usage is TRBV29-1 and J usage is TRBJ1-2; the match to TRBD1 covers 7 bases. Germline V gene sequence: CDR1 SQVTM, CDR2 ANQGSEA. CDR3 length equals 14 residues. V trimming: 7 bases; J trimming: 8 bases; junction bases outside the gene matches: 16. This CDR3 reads CSANDQGVGWGYTF. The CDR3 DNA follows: TGCAGCGCTAATGACCAGGGGGTCGGATGGGGCTACACCTTC.

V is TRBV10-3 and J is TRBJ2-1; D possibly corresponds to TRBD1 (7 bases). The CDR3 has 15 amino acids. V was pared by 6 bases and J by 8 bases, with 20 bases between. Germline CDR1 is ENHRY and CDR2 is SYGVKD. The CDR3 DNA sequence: TGTGCCATCAGCTCAGGGGGTGGAGGGCACGATGAGCAGTTCTTC. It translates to CAISSGGGGHDEQFF.

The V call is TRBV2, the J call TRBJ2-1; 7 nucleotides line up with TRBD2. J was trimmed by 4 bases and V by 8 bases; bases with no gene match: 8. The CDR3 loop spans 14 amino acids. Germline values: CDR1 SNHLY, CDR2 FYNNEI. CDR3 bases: TGTGCCAGCTTGGGGGAGGGCCCTTACAATGAGCAGTTCTTC. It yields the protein CASLGEGPYNEQFF.